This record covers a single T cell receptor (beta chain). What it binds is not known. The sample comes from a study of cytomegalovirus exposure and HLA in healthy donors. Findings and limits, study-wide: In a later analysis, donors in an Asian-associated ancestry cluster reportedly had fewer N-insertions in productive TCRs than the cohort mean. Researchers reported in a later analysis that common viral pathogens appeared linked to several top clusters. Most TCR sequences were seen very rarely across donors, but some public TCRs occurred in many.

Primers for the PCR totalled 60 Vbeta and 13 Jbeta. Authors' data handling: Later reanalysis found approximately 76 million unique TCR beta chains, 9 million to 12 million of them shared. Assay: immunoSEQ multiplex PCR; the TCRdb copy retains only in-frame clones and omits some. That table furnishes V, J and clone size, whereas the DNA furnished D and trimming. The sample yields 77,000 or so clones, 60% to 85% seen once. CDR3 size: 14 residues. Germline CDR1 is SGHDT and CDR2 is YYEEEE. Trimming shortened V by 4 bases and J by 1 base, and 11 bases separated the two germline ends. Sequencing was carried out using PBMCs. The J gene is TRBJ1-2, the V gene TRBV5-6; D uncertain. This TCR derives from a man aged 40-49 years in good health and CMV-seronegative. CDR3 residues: CASSPFSVNYGYTF. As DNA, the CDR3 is TGTGCCAGCAGCCCCTTCTCGGTTAACTATGGCTACACCTTC.